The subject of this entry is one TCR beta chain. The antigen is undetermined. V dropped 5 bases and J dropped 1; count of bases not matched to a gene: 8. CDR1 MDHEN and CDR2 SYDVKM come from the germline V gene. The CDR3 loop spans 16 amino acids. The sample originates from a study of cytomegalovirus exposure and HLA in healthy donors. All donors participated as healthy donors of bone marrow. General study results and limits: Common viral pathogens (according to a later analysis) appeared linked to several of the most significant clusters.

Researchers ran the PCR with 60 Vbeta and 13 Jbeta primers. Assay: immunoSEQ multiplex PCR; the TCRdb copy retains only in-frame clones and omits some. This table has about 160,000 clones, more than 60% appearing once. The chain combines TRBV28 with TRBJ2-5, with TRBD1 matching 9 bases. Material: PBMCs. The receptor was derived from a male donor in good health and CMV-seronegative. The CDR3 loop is CASSTTGTGSQETQYF. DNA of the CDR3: TGTGCCAGCAGTACAACCGGGACAGGGTCCCAAGAGACCCAGTACTTC.